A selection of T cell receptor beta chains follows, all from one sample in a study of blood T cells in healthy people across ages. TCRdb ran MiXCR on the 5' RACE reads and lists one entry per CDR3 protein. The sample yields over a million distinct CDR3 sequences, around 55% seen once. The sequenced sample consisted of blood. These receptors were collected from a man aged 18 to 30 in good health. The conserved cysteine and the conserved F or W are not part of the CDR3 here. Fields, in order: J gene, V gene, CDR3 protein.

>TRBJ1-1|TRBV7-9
ASSPVGNTEAF
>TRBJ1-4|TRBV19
ASILNPSTGEKLF
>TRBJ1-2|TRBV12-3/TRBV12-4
ASSFSHGYT
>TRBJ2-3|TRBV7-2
ATQLAEGITDTQY
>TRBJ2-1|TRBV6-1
ASSKDRGHHNEQF
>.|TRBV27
ASSLVAGTSVGEQY
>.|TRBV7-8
ASSPGDGRYEQY
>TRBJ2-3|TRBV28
ASYPTSFITDTQY
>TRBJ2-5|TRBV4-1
ASSQSPREAHPETQY
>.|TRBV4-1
ASSHTGGRRSYNEQY
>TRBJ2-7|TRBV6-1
ASSEKDRGYEQY
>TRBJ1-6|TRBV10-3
AIKPTGAGDGYNSPLH
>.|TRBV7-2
ASSLSPVVPYEQY
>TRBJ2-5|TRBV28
ASSLKAGNLYYNEQY
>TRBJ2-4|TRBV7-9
ASSLGFGEQY
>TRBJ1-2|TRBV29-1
SVVAGGHYT